The 20 T cell receptor beta chains below were found in one sample sequenced in a study of blood T cell dynamics during melanoma immunotherapy (dated by TCRdb to 2019 to 2021). The label giving this sample's time point can be read as: pre-treatment baseline. The library was made by the immunoSEQ multiplex PCR assay. In TCRdb, the immuneACCESS table is reduced to in-frame sequences with V and J assigned. These tables do not hold every clone; where another copy was compared, an unresolved V gene accounts for under half, and the others remain unexplained. Here the sample has 15,000 to 20,000 clones; approximately 91% occur a single time. Less than 2% of the sample belongs to the ten largest clones. The specimen was blood, collected from a patient treated with checkpoint blockade. The receptor set was obtained from a human donor with melanoma.

The V call is TRBV11-2, the J call TRBJ2-2; D might be TRBD1 (5 bases). Germline V lookup: CDR1 SGHAT, CDR2 FQNNGV. V was pared by 5 bases and J by 0 bases, with 10 bases between. This CDR3 has 15 amino acids. The CDR3 DNA follows: TGTGCCAGCAGCAATCAGGGTTCGAACACCGGGGAGCTGTTTTTT. Its protein is CASSNQGSNTGELFF.

This clone came up once. The chain couples TRBV10-2 to TRBJ1-5; D is unresolved. V was clipped by 3 bases and J by 3 bases, with 12 bases between them. This CDR3 region has 15 residues. Per germline, CDR1 WSHSY and CDR2 SAAADI. The CDR3 spells CASSDRSGNNQPQHF. The CDR3 DNA reads TGCGCCAGCAGTGATAGGTCAGGAAACAATCAGCCCCAGCATTTT.

The rearrangement uses TRBV19 and TRBJ1-4, with D tentatively TRBD1 (5 bases). Per the germline V gene, CDR1 is LNHDA and CDR2 is SQIVND (reference sequence). The germline V and J ends were trimmed by 4 bases and 0 bases, with 9 bases remaining between them. This CDR3 is built from 15 residues. This chain's CDR3 is CASSRATATNEKLFF. The DNA for the CDR3 is TGTGCCAGTAGTAGGGCGACAGCAACTAATGAAAAACTGTTTTTT.

Only one count was recorded for this clone. V is TRBV2 and J is TRBJ2-3; 7 bases are shared with TRBD1. With V trimmed by 4 bases and J by 6 bases, 7 bases remained unmatched. Germline V CDR1 and CDR2: SNHLY, FYNNEI. CDR3 size: 14 residues. Here the CDR3 DNA reads TGTGCCAGCAGTGCGCGACAGGGATGGGATACGCAGTATTTT. This sequence encodes CASSARQGWDTQYF.

CDR3 nucleotides: TGTGCCAGCATCGGGGAGGGACAGGGGTCAAACGAGCAGTACTTC. Its translation is CASIGEGQGSNEQYF. This chain links TRBV28 with TRBJ2-7, with TRBD1 identical over 10 bases. CDR3 length: 15 amino acids. Germline V gene data show CDR1 as MDHEN and CDR2 as SYDVKM. The ends lost 7 bases at V and 5 bases at J; junction bases unmatched: 11.

The chain couples TRBV7-2 to TRBJ2-7, with TRBD2 identical over 8 bases. Germline trimming cut 5 bases from V and 2 bases from J; bases unmatched to any gene: 11. Germline V lookup: CDR1 SGHTA, CDR2 FQGNSA. This CDR3 has 16 amino acids. The CDR3 nucleotides are TGTGCCAGCAGCCCGCAAAGCGGGGGCGGCCCCTACGAGCAGTACTTC. It specifies CASSPQSGGGPYEQYF.

In this sample, this clone turned up once. The V call is TRBV5-1, the J call TRBJ2-7; TRBD2 aligns across 10 bases. With V trimmed by 4 bases and J by 3 bases, 7 bases remained unmatched. Looked up from germline, CDR1 is SGHRS and CDR2 is YFSETQ. CDR3 length: 15 amino acids. DNA for the CDR3: TGCGCCAGCAGCCCCAGGGCTAGCGGGGGCTACGAGCAGTACTTC. It yields the protein CASSPRASGGYEQYF.

The V and J genes are TRBV10-3 and TRBJ2-6, with 11 bases fitting TRBD2. Germline trimming cut 4 bases from V and 2 bases from J; bases unmatched to any gene: 7. Germline V gives CDR1 ENHRY, CDR2 SYGVKD. This CDR3 contains 18 residues. CDR3 in DNA: TGTGCCATCAGTGTAATACTAGCGGGAGACCCTGGGGCCAACGTCCTGACTTTC. As protein: CAISVILAGDPGANVLTF.

J is TRBJ2-5 and V is TRBV7-9; D is unclear. Matching the DNA end better, TRBJ2-7 makes the J call doubtful. Germline V lookup: CDR1 SEHNR, CDR2 FQNEAQ (reference sequence). The CDR3 length is 16 residues. The CDR3 sequence: CASSLDVLGPTYEQYF. Written as DNA, the CDR3 is TGTGCCAGCAGCTTAGACGTGCTAGGTCCCACCTACGAGCAGTACTTC.

The sample holds one count of this clone. The chain is built from TRBV13 and TRBJ1-2; no reliable D call. The V gene lost 5 bases and the J gene lost 7 bases, with 17 bases spanning the gap. There are 14 residues in the CDR3. In germline, CDR1 is PRHDT, CDR2 FYEKMQ (reference sequence). In DNA form, the CDR3 reads TGTGCCAGCAGCGCTCCTTGGGATTCGGGTGGCTACACCTTC. Translation: CASSAPWDSGGYTF.

The V call is TRBV9, the J call TRBJ1-2; D is unresolved. CDR3 length equals 12 residues. V lost 0 bases and J lost 5, with 5 bases in between. The V gene's germline CDR1 is SGDLS and CDR2 YYNGEE. CDR3 nucleotides: TGTGCCAGCAGCGTAGCCGGGTATGGCTACACCTTC. This translates into CASSVAGYGYTF.

This chain connects TRBV11-2 to TRBJ2-5, with 13 bases fitting TRBD2. This CDR3 is built from 17 residues. Looked up from germline, CDR1 is SGHAT and CDR2 is FQNNGV. Trimming cost V 5 bases and J 0 bases; bases outside gene matches: 6. The CDR3 sequence is CASSLTSGRTYQETQYF. The CDR3 DNA reads TGTGCCAGCAGCCTGACTAGCGGGAGGACGTACCAAGAGACCCAGTACTTC.

J is TRBJ2-1 and V is TRBV2; a possible D gene is TRBD2 (6 bases). The V and J ends lost 6 bases and 6 bases respectively, with 18 bases between them. In germline, CDR1 is SNHLY, CDR2 FYNNEI. The CDR3 extends over 15 amino acids. CDR3 in amino acids: CASRDTSLGVNEQFF. CDR3 nucleotide sequence: TGTGCCAGCAGGGATACTAGCTTAGGAGTCAATGAGCAGTTCTTC.

In this sample, this clone turned up a few times. The chain joins TRBV5-5 to TRBJ1-3; D gene ambiguous. Trimming left V 0 bases short and J 4 bases short, with 5 bases between. The CDR3 is 13 amino acids. Germline V lookup: CDR1 SGHKS, CDR2 YYEKEE (reference sequence). CDR3 residues: CASSLERGNTIYF. In DNA form, the CDR3 reads TGTGCCAGCAGCTTGGAACGGGGAAACACCATATATTTT.

J is TRBJ1-1 and V is TRBV9; D remains ambiguous. Deletions cut 2 bases from V and 4 bases from J, with 9 bases between. The CDR3 totals 13 residues. Germline CDR1 is SGDLS and CDR2 is YYNGEE. Written as DNA, the CDR3 is TGTGCCAGCAGCGTTGGGGTGGGCACTGAAGCTTTCTTT. Its protein is CASSVGVGTEAFF.

The chain couples TRBV4-3 to TRBJ1-1; D is perhaps TRBD1 (6 bases). V was clipped by 6 bases and J by 0 bases, with 14 bases between them. Germline CDR1 LGHNA, CDR2 YSLEER. The CDR3 totals 15 residues. The CDR3 region has the DNA TGCGCCAGCAGTCTTACGGACAGTTTGAACACTGAAGCTTTCTTT. Its translation is CASSLTDSLNTEAFF.

The chain is built from TRBV27 and TRBJ1-1; a weak D match, TRBD1 (6 bases). The CDR3 has 19 amino acids. V was cut by 4 bases and J by 0 bases, with 24 bases left in between. Germline V lookup: CDR1 MNHEY, CDR2 SMNVEV (reference sequence). The CDR3 nucleotides read TGTGCCAGCAGTTCCCAGCCCACAGGGATCGGTTACATGAACACTGAAGCTTTCTTT. Translating gives CASSSQPTGIGYMNTEAFF.

There are a few counts of this clone. The CDR3 here is CASRQQANTEAFF. The CDR3 DNA is TGTGCCAGCAGACAGCAGGCAAACACTGAAGCTTTCTTT. V gene TRBV7-9 combines with J gene TRBJ1-1; D is undetermined. The germline gives CDR1 SEHNR, CDR2 FQNEAQ (reference sequence). Trimming cost V 6 bases and J 2 bases, with 10 bases left between them. The CDR3 extends over 13 amino acids.

The rearrangement joins TRBV5-1 to TRBJ2-7; D tentatively fits TRBD1 or TRBD2 (8 bases each). Germline V gene data show CDR1 as SGHRS and CDR2 as YFSETQ. CDR3 length: 15 residues. Trimming took off 6 bases at V and 2 bases at J, with 18 bases between the two ends. CDR3 amino acids: CASNRGGTGTYEQYF. The CDR3 coding sequence is TGCGCCAGCAACCGCGGGGGGACAGGTACCTACGAGCAGTACTTC.

V is TRBV5-4 and J is TRBJ2-1; possible D gene TRBD2, 6 bases. From germline, CDR1 is SGHNT and CDR2 YYREEE (reference sequence). The V end was cut by 3 bases, the J end by 1 base, with 11 bases between. CDR3 length equals 15 residues. The CDR3, as DNA: TGTGCCAGCAGCTCTACCCGGGGGTCCTACAATGAGCAGTTCTTC. This gives the protein CASSSTRGSYNEQFF.